Listed below are T cell receptor beta chains from one sample, sequenced in a study of shared clonotypes between healthy human individuals. The assay was immunoSEQ multiplex PCR, and TCRdb's table has in-frame clones only and misses some. This table has 950,000 to 1,100,000 clones, around 78% appearing once. The sequenced sample was memory CD4+ T cells from PBMCs. The receptors were sampled from a man aged 18-30 years in good health. Some clones in this sample may be carry-over from other donors' samples. Both conserved end residues are part of each CDR3. Fields, in order: D gene, J gene, V gene, clone size, CDR3 DNA, CDR3 protein. The D gene is left open where the match is weak. Size values are once, few and many counts, or a class for expanded clones, and some rows have none.

>-|TRBJ2-7|TRBV13|-
TGTGCCAGCAGCACTCGAACAGGGTTACACGAGCAGTACTTC
CASSTRTGLHEQYF
>TRBD1|TRBJ1-3|TRBV6-1|once
TGTGCCAGCAGTACAGGGGACGGAAACACCATATATTTT
CASSTGDGNTIYF
>-|TRBJ1-2|TRBV28|-
TGTGCCATTTTAGGGACGGACTATGGCTACACCTTC
CAILGTDYGYTF
>-|TRBJ1-1|TRBV28|-
TGTGCCAGCAGTTTGGTCCCAGGGGTAGCTTTCTTT
CASSLVPGVAFF
>TRBD2|TRBJ2-7|TRBV28|-
TGTGCCAGCACCCCCCCGGGACTAGCGGGAGCGTCCTACGAGCAGTACTTC
CASTPPGLAGASYEQYF
>TRBD2|TRBJ2-1|TRBV5-4|-
TGTGCCAGCAGCGCCGGACTAGCGGAAACCTACAATGAGCAGTTCTTC
CASSAGLAETYNEQFF
>-|TRBJ2-7|TRBV5-1|once
TGCGCCAGCAGCTTGTGGGCCGGGAACTCCTACGAGCAGTACTTC
CASSLWAGNSYEQYF
>-|TRBJ2-7|TRBV2|-
TGTGCCAGCATCCGCTCCTACGAGCAGTACTTC
CASIRSYEQYF
>TRBD2|TRBJ2-1|TRBV30|-
TGTGCCTGGAGTGTAGGGACTAGCGTCTCCTACAATGAGCAGTTCTTC
CAWSVGTSVSYNEQFF
>-|TRBJ1-2|TRBV6-1|-
TGTGCCAGCAGTGAAGCGGGGACACCGCTCTATGGCTACACCTTC
CASSEAGTPLYGYTF
>-|TRBJ1-2|TRBV25-1|-
TGTGCCACCAAGATGGCACAGGGCGGCTACACCTTC
CATKMAQGGYTF
>-|TRBJ2-5|TRBV4-1|once
TGCGCCAGCAGCCAAGACGACCGACTAGGGAACCAAGAGACCCAGTACTTC
CASSQDDRLGNQETQYF
>-|TRBJ2-2|TRBV18|-
TGTGCCAGCTCACCACCGGGACACACGAACACCGGGGAGCTGTTTTTT
CASSPPGHTNTGELFF
>TRBD2|TRBJ2-1|TRBV6-5|-
TGTGCCAGCAGTTACCCTGGGGCTAGCGGGAGGAATGAGCAGTTCTTC
CASSYPGASGRNEQFF
>-|TRBJ2-1|TRBV7-9|once
TGTGCCAGCAGCCCCGGGGGGCTAGTCGGTCTTCGCAATGAGCAGTTCTTC
CASSPGGLVGLRNEQFF
>-|TRBJ2-7|TRBV6-5|-
TGTGCCAGCAGCCGAGGGACATCTCTCTCCTACGAGCAGTACTTC
CASSRGTSLSYEQYF
>-|TRBJ1-2|TRBV6-6|-
TGTGCCAGCAGGCCCTCAGACCCAGGGAATGGCTACACCTTC
CASRPSDPGNGYTF
>TRBD1|TRBJ2-2|TRBV4-2|-
TGTGCCAGCAGCCATGGGGACAGGGGGCGTTTTACCGGGGAGCTGTTTTTT
CASSHGDRGRFTGELFF
>-|TRBJ2-5|TRBV4-2|many
TGTGCCAGCAGCCAAGAAAGTCTCGGGAGAGGCGAGACCCAGTACTTC
CASSQESLGRGETQYF
>-|TRBJ1-4|TRBV28|-
TGTGCCAGCAGTTTGATTTCGGGGAATGGAGAAAAACTGTTTTTT
CASSLISGNGEKLFF
>-|TRBJ2-1|TRBV9|-
TGTGCCAGCAGCGTAGCTCCGCCCAGCTCCTACAATGAGCAGTTCTTC
CASSVAPPSSYNEQFF
>-|TRBJ2-1|TRBV15|once
TGTGCCACCAGCAGAGATCGGGAGCAGTTCTTC
CATSRDREQFF
>-|TRBJ2-7|TRBV15|-
TGTGCCACCAGCAGAGATGGCCTAGGGGCAGCGGTCGACGAGCAGTACTTC
CATSRDGLGAAVDEQYF
>-|TRBJ1-4|TRBV5-6|-
TGTGCCAGCCACCGGGCCCCAAATGAAAAACTGTTTTTT
CASHRAPNEKLFF
>-|TRBJ1-1|TRBV27|few
TGTGCCAGCAGTTTCTATGCAGGGGACACTGAAGCTTTCTTT
CASSFYAGDTEAFF
>-|TRBJ2-1|TRBV29-1|few
TGCAGCGCCGAGGGGCTGGACGGGTACAATGAGCAGTTCTTC
CSAEGLDGYNEQFF
>-|TRBJ1-5|TRBV19|-
TGTGCCAGTGGGTCAGGGAGCAATCAGCCCCAGCATTTT
CASGSGSNQPQHF
>-|TRBJ1-1|TRBV5-4|-
TGTGCCAGCAGCTTGGAACGTCCGGCAGGGCACACTGAAGCTTTCTTT
CASSLERPAGHTEAFF
>-|TRBJ2-7|TRBV11-1|-
TGTGCCAGCAGCCCCCACAGGGACCGATCCAGCGAGCAGTACTTC
CASSPHRDRSSEQYF
>TRBD2|TRBJ2-3|TRBV4-1|-
TGCGCCAGCAGCCAAAGGGCGGGCGGGAGTATAGATACGCAGTATTTT
CASSQRAGGSIDTQYF
>-|TRBJ2-1|TRBV7-2|-
TGTGCCAGCAGCTCTCAATCCCGCATCGCCTACAATGAGCAGTTCTTC
CASSSQSRIAYNEQFF
>TRBD2|TRBJ2-5|TRBV10-3|once
TGTGCCATCAGTCGGACTAGCGGGAGCCAAGAGACCCAGTACTTC
CAISRTSGSQETQYF
>TRBD2|TRBJ2-5|TRBV7-2|-
TGTGCCAGCAGCTTAGTAGTGGCCTCGGGGGGGACCCAGTACTTC
CASSLVVASGGTQYF
>-|TRBJ1-2|TRBV15|once
TGTGCCACCAGCAGAGAGGGCCTCTATGGCTACACCTTC
CATSREGLYGYTF
>-|TRBJ2-2|TRBV13|once
TGTGCCAGCAGCACCCACAGGGTGAACACCGGGGAGCTGTTTTTT
CASSTHRVNTGELFF
>-|TRBJ2-7|TRBV28|-
TGTGCCACCCAGGGATCCTACGAGCAGTACTTC
CATQGSYEQYF
>-|TRBJ2-3|TRBV20-1|-
TGCAGTGCTAGTCGTTTGGATACGCAGTATTTT
CSASRLDTQYF
>TRBD1|TRBJ1-2|TRBV9|-
TGTGCCAGCAGCCTAACTATTGGACAGGGCTCTTATGGCTACACCTTC
CASSLTIGQGSYGYTF
>-|TRBJ2-1|TRBV11-2|-
TGTGCCAGCAGCTTAGAGGGACGCGAGCAGTTCTTC
CASSLEGREQFF
>-|TRBJ2-3|TRBV29-1|-
TGCAGCGTTGACCCGGGTAGCACAGATACGCAGTATTTT
CSVDPGSTDTQYF
>TRBD1|TRBJ2-1|TRBV5-1|-
TGCGCCAGCAGCACTGGACAGGGGCAGTTCTTC
CASSTGQGQFF
>-|TRBJ1-1|TRBV28|many
TGTGCCAGCAGACTTTGGCAGACTTACACTGAAGCTTTCTTT
CASRLWQTYTEAFF
>TRBD1|TRBJ1-2|TRBV4-1|few
TGCGCCAGCAGCCACACAACCGAGGGACAGAAGAGGGGCTACACCTTC
CASSHTTEGQKRGYTF
>TRBD1|TRBJ1-4|TRBV4-3|-
TGCGCCAGCAGCCAAGAGGGGGACAGGATTATGGAAAAACTGTTTTTT
CASSQEGDRIMEKLFF